This T cell receptor (beta chain) was retrieved from a study of blood T cells in healthy people across ages. Study observations and caveats: In long-lived donors, naive CD4+ cell counts and diversity exceeded those of aged donors. Estimates of diversity drawn from one million T cells were considered underestimates.

A word on this clonotype: Its antigen is unidentified.

The V gene's germline CDR1 is MGHDK and CDR2 SYGVNS. CDR3 size: 18 residues. With 1 base removed from V and 3 bases from J, the gap between germline ends came to 21 bases. Together with a sample-barcoded 5' primer, a J-beta primer mix was included in a second PCR lasting about 6 to 11 cycles. Every molecule of cDNA carried a tag from a template-switch adaptor with 12 random nucleotides. One entry per CDR3 protein, called by TCRdb with MiXCR from the 5' RACE reads. Here the sample spans about 1.5 million distinct CDR3 sequences, 40% to 50% being singletons. The sequenced material came from blood. The chain is built from TRBV25-1 and TRBJ1-1, with D possibly being TRBD1 (6 bases). The receptor was derived from a woman younger than 30 in good health. CDR3 sequence reads: CASSEFFTKKGGDTEAFF. The DNA for the CDR3 is TGTGCCAGCAGTGAATTCTTTACCAAGAAAGGGGGGGACACTGAAGCTTTCTTT.